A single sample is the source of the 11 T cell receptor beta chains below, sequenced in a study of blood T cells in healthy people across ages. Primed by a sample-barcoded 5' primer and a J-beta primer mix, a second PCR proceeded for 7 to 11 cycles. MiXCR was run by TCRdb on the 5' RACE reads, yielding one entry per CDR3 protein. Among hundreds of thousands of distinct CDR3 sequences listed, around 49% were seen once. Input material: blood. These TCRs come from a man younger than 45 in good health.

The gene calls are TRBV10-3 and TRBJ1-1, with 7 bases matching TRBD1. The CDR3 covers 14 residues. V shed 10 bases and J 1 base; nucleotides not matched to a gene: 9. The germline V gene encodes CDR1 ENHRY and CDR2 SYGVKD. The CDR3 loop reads CASQPGGPNTEAFF. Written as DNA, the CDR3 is TGTGCCAGCCAACCAGGGGGACCGAACACTGAAGCTTTCTTT.

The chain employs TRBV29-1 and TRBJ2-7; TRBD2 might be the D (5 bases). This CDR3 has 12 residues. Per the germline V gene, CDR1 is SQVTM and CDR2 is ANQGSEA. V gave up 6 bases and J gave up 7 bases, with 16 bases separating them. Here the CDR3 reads CSVGQHGNEQYF. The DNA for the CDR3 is TGCAGCGTCGGGCAACACGGGAATGAGCAGTACTTC.

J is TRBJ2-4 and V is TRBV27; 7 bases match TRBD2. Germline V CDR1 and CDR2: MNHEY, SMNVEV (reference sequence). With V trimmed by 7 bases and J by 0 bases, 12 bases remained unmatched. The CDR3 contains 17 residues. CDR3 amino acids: CASTALSGTIAKNIQYF. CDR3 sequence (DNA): TGTGCCAGCACGGCCCTAAGCGGGACCATAGCCAAAAACATTCAGTACTTC.

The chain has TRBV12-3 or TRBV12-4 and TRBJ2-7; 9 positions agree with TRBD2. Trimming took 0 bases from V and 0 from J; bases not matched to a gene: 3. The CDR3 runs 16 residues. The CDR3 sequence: CASSLAGLASSYEQYF. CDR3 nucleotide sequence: TGTGCCAGCAGTTTAGCGGGACTAGCAAGCTCCTACGAGCAGTACTTC.

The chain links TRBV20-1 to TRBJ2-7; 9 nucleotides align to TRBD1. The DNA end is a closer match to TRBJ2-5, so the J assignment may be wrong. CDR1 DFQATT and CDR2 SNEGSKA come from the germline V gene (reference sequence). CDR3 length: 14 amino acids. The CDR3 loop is CSARITGGRETQYF. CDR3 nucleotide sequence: TGCAGTGCTAGAATAACAGGGGGCCGGGAGACCCAGTACTTC.

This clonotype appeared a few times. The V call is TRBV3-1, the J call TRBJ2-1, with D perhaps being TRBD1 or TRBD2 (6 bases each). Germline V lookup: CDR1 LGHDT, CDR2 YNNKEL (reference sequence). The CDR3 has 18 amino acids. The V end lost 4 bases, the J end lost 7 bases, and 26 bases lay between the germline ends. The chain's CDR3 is CASSRGRRGSPGLNEQFF. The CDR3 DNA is TGTGCCAGCAGCCGGGGGAGGAGGGGGAGCCCTGGTTTGAATGAGCAGTTCTTC.

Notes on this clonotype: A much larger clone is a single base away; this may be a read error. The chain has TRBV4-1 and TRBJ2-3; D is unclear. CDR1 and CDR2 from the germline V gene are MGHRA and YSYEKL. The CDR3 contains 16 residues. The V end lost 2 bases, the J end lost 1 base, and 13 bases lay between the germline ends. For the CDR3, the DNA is TGCGCCAGCAGCCAAAATCAGAATTCCGGCACAGATACGCAGTATTTT. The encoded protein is CASSQNQNSGTDTQYF.

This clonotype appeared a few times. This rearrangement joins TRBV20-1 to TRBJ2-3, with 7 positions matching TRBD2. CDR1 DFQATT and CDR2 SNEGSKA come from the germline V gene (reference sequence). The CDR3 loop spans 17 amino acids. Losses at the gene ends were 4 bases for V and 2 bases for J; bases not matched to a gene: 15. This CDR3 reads CSAKASGAESFTDTQYF. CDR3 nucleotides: TGCAGTGCTAAGGCTAGCGGAGCCGAATCCTTCACAGATACGCAGTATTTT.

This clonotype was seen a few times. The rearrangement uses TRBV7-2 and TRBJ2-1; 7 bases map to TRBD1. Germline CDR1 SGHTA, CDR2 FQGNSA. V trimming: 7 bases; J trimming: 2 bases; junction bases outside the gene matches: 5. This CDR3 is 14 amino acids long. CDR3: CASTGQDTYNEQFF. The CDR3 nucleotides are TGTGCCAGCACCGGACAGGATACCTACAATGAGCAGTTCTTC.

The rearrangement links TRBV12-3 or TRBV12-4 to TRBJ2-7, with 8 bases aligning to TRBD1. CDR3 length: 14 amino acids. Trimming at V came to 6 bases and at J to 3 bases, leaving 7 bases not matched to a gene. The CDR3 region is CASSVDRDHYEQYF. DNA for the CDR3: TGTGCCAGCAGCGTGGACAGGGACCACTACGAGCAGTACTTC.

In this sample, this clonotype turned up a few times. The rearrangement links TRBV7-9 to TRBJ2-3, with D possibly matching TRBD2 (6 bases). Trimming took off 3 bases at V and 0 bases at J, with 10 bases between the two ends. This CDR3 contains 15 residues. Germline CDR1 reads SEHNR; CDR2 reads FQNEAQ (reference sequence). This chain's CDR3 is CASSFPGVSTDTQYF. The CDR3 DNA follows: TGTGCCAGCAGCTTTCCGGGGGTGAGCACAGATACGCAGTATTTT.